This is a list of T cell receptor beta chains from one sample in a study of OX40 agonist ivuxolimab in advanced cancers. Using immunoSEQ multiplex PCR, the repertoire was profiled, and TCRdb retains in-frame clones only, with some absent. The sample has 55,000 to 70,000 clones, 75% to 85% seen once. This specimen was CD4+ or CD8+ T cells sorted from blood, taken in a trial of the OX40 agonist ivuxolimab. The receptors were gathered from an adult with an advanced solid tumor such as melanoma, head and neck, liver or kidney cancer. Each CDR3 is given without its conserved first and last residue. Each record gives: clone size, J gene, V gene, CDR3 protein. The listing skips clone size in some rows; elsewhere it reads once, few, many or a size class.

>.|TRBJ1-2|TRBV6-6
ASSPRRTENYGYT
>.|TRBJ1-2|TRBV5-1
ASSLEGDKYGYT
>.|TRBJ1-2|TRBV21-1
ASSKARQGPFVGYT
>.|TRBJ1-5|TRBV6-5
ASRVGHSQPQH
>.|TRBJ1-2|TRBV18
ASSPTGGEHYGYT
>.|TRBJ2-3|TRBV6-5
ASSYGRARDTQY
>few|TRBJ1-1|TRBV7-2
ASSFGMYTEAF
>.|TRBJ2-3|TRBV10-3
AIRASGLSTDTQY
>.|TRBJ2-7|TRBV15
ATSRAGGPYEQY
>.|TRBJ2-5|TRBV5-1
ASSFGTGDRETQY
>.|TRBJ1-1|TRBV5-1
ASSSTSLQNTEAF
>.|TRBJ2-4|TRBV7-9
ASSLTTGATGAKNIQY
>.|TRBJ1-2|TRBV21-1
ASGKDGYT
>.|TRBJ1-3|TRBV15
ATSRPGQGLTGNTIY
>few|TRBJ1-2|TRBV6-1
ASSEGPTGVYGYT
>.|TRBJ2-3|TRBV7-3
ASSLMGLAGGSTDTQY
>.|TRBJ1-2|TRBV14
ASSQATGGTYGYT
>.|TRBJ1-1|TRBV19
ASSSDRLNTEAF
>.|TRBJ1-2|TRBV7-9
ASSLDWGGYT
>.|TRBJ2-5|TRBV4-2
ASSLGVGGGPGGETQY
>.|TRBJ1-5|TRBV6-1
ASLPGGPGQPQH
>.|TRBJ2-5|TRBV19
ASKGWETQY
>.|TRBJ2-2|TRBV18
ASSPQGNTGELF
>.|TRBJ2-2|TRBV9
ASRARDSSNTGELF
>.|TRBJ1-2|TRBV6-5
ASTGGPNYGYT
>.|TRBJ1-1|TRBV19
ASSIERGISTEAF
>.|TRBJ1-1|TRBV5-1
ASSLDRMNTEAF
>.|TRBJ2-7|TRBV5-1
ASSLGFTAGVSYEQY